The 22 T cell receptor beta chains presented below share a single source sample, sequenced in a study of spatial heterogeneity in lung cancer. Regarding time point: sample taken at primary tumor resection. Whole RNA, which was extracted from tumor, nontumor lung tissue or frozen PBMC, was sequenced without any cell sorting. TCRdb independently ran MiXCR on the 5' RACE reads; one entry per CDR3 protein. The sample yields tens of thousands of distinct CDR3 sequences, about 5% seen once. The starting material was PBMCs, obtained at surgery. The receptors stem from a male donor with early-stage non-small cell lung cancer.

This clonotype was picked up many times. CDR3 amino acids: CASSTGRQNEKLFF. Here the CDR3 DNA reads TGTGCCAGCAGTACAGGGAGGCAGAATGAAAAACTGTTTTTT. This chain connects TRBV6-6 to TRBJ1-4, with D maybe TRBD1 (6 bases). The CDR3 is made up of 14 amino acids. V lost 5 bases to trimming and J lost 5 bases, with 12 bases between them. Germline values: CDR1 MNHNY, CDR2 SVGAGI (reference sequence).

This clonotype was observed many times. V is TRBV12-3 or TRBV12-4 and J is TRBJ1-1; possibly TRBD1 for D (5 bases). Trimming shortened V by 5 bases and J by 7 bases, and 23 bases separated the two germline ends. CDR3 size: 16 residues. The CDR3 sequence: CASSQRPGSRRVEAFF. Here the CDR3 DNA reads TGTGCCAGCAGTCAGCGACCAGGGTCCCGCAGGGTTGAAGCTTTCTTT.

The chain joins TRBV7-8 to TRBJ1-3, with D tentatively TRBD1 (5 bases). V was cut by 4 bases and J by 0 bases, with 10 bases left in between. The CDR3 contains 15 residues. Germline V gene sequence: CDR1 SGHVS, CDR2 FQNEAQ. CDR3 in amino acids: CASSSRGNSGNTIYF. The DNA for the CDR3 is TGTGCCAGCAGCTCAAGGGGAAACTCTGGAAACACCATATATTTT.

At least ten counts were recorded for this clonotype. The V and J genes are TRBV7-2 and TRBJ1-4; weak D call: TRBD1 (5 bases). This CDR3 is 12 amino acids long. Between the trimmed V and J ends, which lost 4 bases and 7 bases, there was a span of 7 bases. CDR1 is SGHTA, CDR2 FQGNSA, per germline. The CDR3 reads CASSWGVEKLFF. The CDR3 DNA reads as TGTGCCAGCAGCTGGGGGGTTGAAAAACTGTTTTTT.

This clonotype was observed at least ten times. The genes are TRBV7-8 and TRBJ2-5, with D maybe TRBD1 (5 bases). In germline, CDR1 is SGHVS, CDR2 FQNEAQ. V lost 5 bases and J lost 1, with 17 bases in between. The CDR3 is 16 residues long. The CDR3 loop reads CASSPTGRLVQETQYF. In DNA, the CDR3 is TGTGCCAGCAGCCCAACAGGTCGGCTTGTCCAAGAGACCCAGTACTTC.

In this sample, this clonotype turned up many times. The chain recombines TRBV7-9 with TRBJ1-1; D remains unclear. V lost 1 base, J lost 6 bases, and 9 bases lay in between. Germline CDR1 is SEHNR and CDR2 is FQNEAQ (reference sequence). The CDR3 consists of 13 residues. Here the CDR3 DNA reads TGTGCCAGCAGCTTAGAGGGTGGGGCTGAAGCTTTCTTT. Amino acid sequence: CASSLEGGAEAFF. The whole variable domain, filled in from reference TRBV7-9 and TRBJ1-1, reads DTGVSQNPRHKITKRGQNVTFRCDPISEHNRLYWYRQTLGQGPEFLTYFQNEAQLEKSRLLSDRFSAERPKGSFSTLEIQRTEQGDSAMYLCASSLEGGAEAFFGQGTRLTVV.

This clonotype was observed at least ten times. The V and J genes are TRBV30 and TRBJ2-3; D possibly corresponds to TRBD2 (5 bases). With 5 bases removed from V and 3 bases from J, the gap between germline ends came to 15 bases. The CDR3 loop spans 14 amino acids. Germline lookup yields CDR1 GTSNPN and CDR2 SVGIG (reference sequence). The CDR3 nucleotides are TGTGCCTGGCGTTCAGCGGAAGCAACAGATACGCAGTATTTT. Translated: CAWRSAEATDTQYF. Complete variable domain (other parts from reference TRBV30 and TRBJ2-3): SQTIHQWPATLVQPVGSPLSLECTVEGTSNPNLYWYRQAAGRGLQLLFYSVGIGQISSEVPQNLSASRPQDRQFILSSKKLLLSDSGFYLCAWRSAEATDTQYFGPGTRLTVL.

This clonotype was found many times. The chain carries TRBV7-3 and TRBJ2-2, with a possible D match to TRBD1 (5 bases). CDR3 length: 13 residues. Trimming took off 6 bases at V and 7 bases at J, with 12 bases between the two ends. CDR1 SGHTA and CDR2 FQGTGA come from the germline V gene. Here the CDR3 DNA reads TGTGCCAGCAGTACTCAGGGAAGCGGGGAGCTGTTTTTT. Translation gives CASSTQGSGELFF.

Ten or more counts support this clonotype. This rearrangement joins TRBV29-1 to TRBJ2-5; 10 nucleotides agree with TRBD1. Per germline, CDR1 SQVTM and CDR2 ANQGSEA. V shed 4 bases and J 5 bases; nucleotides not matched to a gene: 7. This CDR3 region has 14 residues. CDR3: CSVVDRGRSETQYF. CDR3 nucleotide sequence: TGCAGCGTTGTTGACAGGGGGCGATCGGAGACCCAGTACTTC.

This clonotype appeared once. A clone one base away is much larger, so this may be a read error. This chain links TRBV5-1 with TRBJ2-3; 10 nucleotides agree with TRBD2. The CDR3 is made up of 15 amino acids. CDR1 and CDR2 from the germline V gene are SGHRS and YFSETQ. DNA for the CDR3: TGCACCAGCAGCCGCGGGACTAGCGTCGCAGATACGCAGTATTTT. This gives the protein CTSSRGTSVADTQYF.

This clonotype was observed at least ten times. The chain recombines TRBV7-9 with TRBJ2-3; D remains ambiguous. The CDR3 has 14 amino acids. In germline, CDR1 is SEHNR, CDR2 FQNEAQ (reference sequence). The ends were cut back, 2 bases at V and 5 bases at J, with 11 bases in the middle. In DNA form, the CDR3 reads TGTGCCAGCAGCTTAACCAGGACGGGAGATACGCAGTATTTT. It translates to CASSLTRTGDTQYF.

The table lists this clonotype with many counts. V gene TRBV6-5 combines with J gene TRBJ2-2; 8 nucleotides line up with TRBD1. Germline CDR1 is MNHEY and CDR2 is SVGAGI. Germline trimming cut 7 bases from V and 6 bases from J; bases unmatched to any gene: 10. The CDR3 contains 15 residues. The CDR3 sequence is CASTLGDRGAGELFF. The CDR3 nucleotides read TGTGCCAGCACCTTGGGAGACAGGGGAGCCGGGGAGCTGTTTTTT.

This clonotype was found many times. This chain links TRBV19 with TRBJ2-7; 8 bases are a match to TRBD2. Germline trimming cut 5 bases from V and 3 bases from J; bases unmatched to any gene: 6. The CDR3 covers 14 residues. Germline-derived CDR1 and CDR2 are LNHDA and SQIVND (reference sequence). CDR3 amino acids: CASSPTSGVYEQYF. The CDR3 DNA follows: TGTGCCAGTAGTCCAACTAGCGGCGTCTACGAGCAGTACTTC.

This clonotype was recorded at least ten times. This chain links TRBV23-1 with TRBJ2-7; no clear D. TRBV23-1 is given ORF status, its function remaining uncertain. There are 11 residues in the CDR3. Trimming cost V 8 bases and J 6 bases, with 11 bases left between them. CDR3 amino acids: CASLLAAEQYF. In nucleotides, the CDR3 is TGCGCCAGCTTGCTTGCCGCCGAGCAGTACTTC.

This clonotype was seen ten or more times. The rearrangement joins TRBV2 to TRBJ2-7; D remains ambiguous. The CDR3 contains 14 residues. Germline V lookup: CDR1 SNHLY, CDR2 FYNNEI. V lost 7 bases to trimming and J lost 5 bases, with 18 bases between them. The CDR3 protein is CASTRVAQGNEQYF. CDR3 sequence (DNA): TGTGCCAGCACCCGCGTGGCGCAAGGGAACGAGCAGTACTTC.

The chain recombines TRBV20-1 with TRBJ2-6, with D uncertain. The CDR3 totals 14 residues. Trimming left V 3 bases short and J 0 bases short, with 6 bases between. Germline CDR1 DFQATT, CDR2 SNEGSKA (reference sequence). This CDR3 reads CSASKGSGANVLTF. Written as DNA, the CDR3 is TGCAGTGCTAGTAAGGGCTCTGGGGCCAACGTCCTGACTTTC.

This clonotype was observed many times. The chain combines TRBV28 with TRBJ2-7, with a possible D match to TRBD1 (5 bases). Deletions cut 6 bases from V and 1 base from J, with 10 bases between. The CDR3 runs 13 residues. Germline-derived CDR1 and CDR2 are MDHEN and SYDVKM. Here the CDR3 DNA reads TGTGCCAGCAGCTTAGGGGTTTCCTACGAGCAGTACTTC. Its protein product is CASSLGVSYEQYF. Using reference TRBV28 and TRBJ2-7 for the parts outside the CDR3, the full variable domain is DVKVTQSSRYLVKRTGEKVFLECVQDMDHENMFWYRQDPGLGLRLIYFSYDVKMKEKGDIPEGYSVSREKKERFSLILESASTNQTSMYLCASSLGVSYEQYFGPGTRLTVT.

Ten or more counts support this clonotype. This chain links TRBV20-1 with TRBJ2-7, with 7 bases fitting TRBD2. CDR1 and CDR2 (germline): DFQATT, SNEGSKA (reference sequence). The CDR3 consists of 14 residues. The junction had 12 bases not matched to a gene; V was cut back by 6 bases and J by 4 bases. The CDR3 coding sequence is TGCAGTGCCGCGGAGTCTAGCGGAATTTACGAGCAGTACTTC. It yields the protein CSAAESSGIYEQYF.

This clonotype was detected many times. This chain joins TRBV28 and TRBJ1-2; D perhaps matches TRBD1 (5 bases). Deletions cut 1 base from V and 1 base from J, with 19 bases between. The CDR3 sequence is 18 residues long. Germline CDR1 reads MDHEN; CDR2 reads SYDVKM. The CDR3 sequence is CASSLFFFQGLVNYGYTF. The CDR3 DNA reads TGTGCCAGCAGTTTATTCTTTTTTCAGGGACTAGTTAACTATGGCTACACCTTC.

At least ten counts were recorded for this clonotype. This sequence joins TRBV29-1 and TRBJ1-5; D ambiguous. This CDR3 has 14 amino acids. The ends were cut back, 1 base at V and 5 bases at J, with 12 bases in the middle. Germline CDR1 SQVTM, CDR2 ANQGSEA. The CDR3 reads CSVEVGGRDQPQHF. In DNA, the CDR3 is TGCAGCGTTGAAGTGGGTGGAAGGGATCAGCCCCAGCATTTT.

This clonotype was detected ten times or more. The chain links TRBV11-2 to TRBJ2-1; 9 bases match TRBD1. J was trimmed by 7 bases and V by 4 bases; bases with no gene match: 14. Per the germline V gene, CDR1 is SGHAT and CDR2 is FQNNGV. The CDR3 is 17 amino acids. The CDR3 sequence: CASSSFIPGQGRNEQFF. The CDR3 coding sequence is TGTGCCAGCAGCTCTTTCATCCCGGGACAGGGTAGGAATGAGCAGTTCTTC.

In its sample, this clonotype was seen many times. This chain uses TRBV2 with TRBJ2-7; no definite D call. V was clipped by 2 bases and J by 7 bases, with 9 bases between them. CDR1 is SNHLY, CDR2 FYNNEI, per germline. The CDR3 covers 12 residues. CDR3 region: CASSEHPGEQYF. The CDR3 DNA reads as TGTGCCAGCAGTGAACACCCGGGTGAGCAGTACTTC.